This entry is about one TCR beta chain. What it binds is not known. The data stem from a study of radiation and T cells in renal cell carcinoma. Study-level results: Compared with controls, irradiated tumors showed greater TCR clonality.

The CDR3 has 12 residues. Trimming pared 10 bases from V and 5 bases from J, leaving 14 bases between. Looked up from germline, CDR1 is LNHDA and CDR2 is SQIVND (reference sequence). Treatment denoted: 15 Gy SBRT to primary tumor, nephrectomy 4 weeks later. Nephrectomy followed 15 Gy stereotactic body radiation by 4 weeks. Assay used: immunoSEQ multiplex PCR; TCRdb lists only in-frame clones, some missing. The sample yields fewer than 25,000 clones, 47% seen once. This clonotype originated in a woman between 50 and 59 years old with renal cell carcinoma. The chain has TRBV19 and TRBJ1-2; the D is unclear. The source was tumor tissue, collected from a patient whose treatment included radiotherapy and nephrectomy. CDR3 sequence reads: CAIRAPRYGYTF. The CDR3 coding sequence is TGTGCCATACGGGCCCCTAGGTATGGCTACACCTTC. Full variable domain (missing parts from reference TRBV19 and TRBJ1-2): DGGITQSPKYLFRKEGQNVTLSCEQNLNHDAMYWYRQDPGQGLRLIYYSQIVNDFQKGDIAEGYSVSREKKESFPLTVTSAQKNPTAFYLCAIRAPRYGYTFGSGTRLTVV.